This entry lists 18 T cell receptor beta chains sequenced from one sample in a study of shared clonotypes between healthy human individuals. The protocol was immunoSEQ multiplex PCR, while the TCRdb copy is restricted to in-frame clones and leaves out a portion. The data contain under 850,000 clones, over 60% of them singletons. The sequenced sample consisted of memory CD4+ T cells sorted from blood. Indicated subset: CD45RA-negative fraction. These receptors originate from a woman between 25 and 40 years old in good health.

This chain joins TRBV18 and TRBJ2-5; D call uncertain. CDR1 and CDR2 (germline): KGHSH, LQKENI. The CDR3 is 15 residues long. V dropped 3 bases and J dropped 1 base, with 12 bases sitting between them. CDR3 nucleotide sequence: TGTGCCAGCTCACCCCCCTCTTGGTCCCAAGAGACCCAGTACTTC. This translates into CASSPPSWSQETQYF.

The chain has TRBV28 and TRBJ1-4; the match to TRBD1 covers 8 bases. The germline CDR1 and CDR2 sequences are MDHEN and SYDVKM. The CDR3 totals 14 residues. Trimming removed 5 bases from V and 9 bases from J; junction bases left unmatched: 8. The CDR3 DNA reads as TGTGCCAGCAGTAAGACAGGGGCGCGGAAAAAACTGTTTTTT. It yields the protein CASSKTGARKKLFF.

The chain combines TRBV29-1 with TRBJ2-7; the D gene is possibly TRBD1 (5 bases). Trimming removed 1 base from V and 5 bases from J, with 9 bases in between. Germline lookup yields CDR1 SQVTM and CDR2 ANQGSEA. The length of the CDR3 is 12 residues. The CDR3 sequence is CSVEGGADEQYF. The CDR3 region has the DNA TGCAGCGTTGAAGGTGGGGCAGACGAGCAGTACTTC.

V and J are TRBV6-1 and TRBJ2-1; TRBD2 might be the D (5 bases). V was trimmed by 5 bases and J by 0 bases, leaving 11 bases between them. The CDR3 spans 15 residues. The germline V gene encodes CDR1 MNHNS and CDR2 SASEGT. The CDR3 here is CASSFTRDSYNEQFF. DNA for the CDR3: TGTGCCAGCAGTTTTACACGGGACTCCTACAATGAGCAGTTCTTC.

The chain links TRBV12-5 to TRBJ2-3; D is possibly TRBD1 (5 bases). CDR3 length: 14 residues. CDR1 LGHNT and CDR2 FRNRAP come from the germline V gene. V lost 4 bases to trimming and J lost 3 bases, with 11 bases between them. CDR3 amino acids: CASGSRGRTDTQYF. For the CDR3, the DNA is TGTGCTAGTGGTTCTAGGGGAAGGACAGATACGCAGTATTTT.

This clone was detected ten times or more. The rearrangement joins TRBV27 to TRBJ1-4, with D uncertain. Trimming stripped 4 bases from V and 5 bases from J, with 14 bases between. Germline V gene data show CDR1 as MNHEY and CDR2 as SMNVEV (reference sequence). The CDR3 runs 15 residues. CDR3 sequence: CASSSSFGSNEKLFF. CDR3 bases: TGTGCCAGCAGTTCCTCGTTTGGGTCCAATGAAAAACTGTTTTTT.

V usage is TRBV14 and J usage is TRBJ1-6, with TRBD1 as a possible D gene (6 bases). There are 13 residues in the CDR3. The germline V and J ends were trimmed by 10 bases and 7 bases, with 14 bases remaining between them. Germline V lookup: CDR1 SGHDN, CDR2 FVKESK. The CDR3 sequence is CATQGHLNSPLHF. The DNA for the CDR3 is TGTGCCACGCAGGGACACCTAAATTCACCCCTCCACTTT.

The chain couples TRBV28 to TRBJ2-5, with D unresolved. CDR3 length equals 12 residues. Germline CDR1 and CDR2: MDHEN and SYDVKM. The V end was cut by 3 bases, the J end by 5 bases, with 7 bases between. The CDR3 DNA is TGTGCCAGCAGTTTCACGCAGGAGACCCAGTACTTC. Protein sequence: CASSFTQETQYF.

CDR3 sequence: CASSRAMTSGSTDTQYF. CDR3 nucleotide sequence: TGTGCCAGCAGCCGAGCGATGACTAGCGGCAGCACAGATACGCAGTATTTT. The chain uses TRBV7-6 and TRBJ2-3; 9 nucleotides agree with TRBD2. The CDR3 runs 17 residues. With V trimmed by 5 bases and J by 0 bases, 9 bases remained unmatched. Germline-derived CDR1 and CDR2 are SGHVS and FNYEAQ.

The V call is TRBV28, the J call TRBJ1-2, with a weak D call TRBD1 (5 bases). Trimming took off 1 base at V and 8 bases at J, with 14 bases between the two ends. The CDR3 has 14 residues. CDR1 and CDR2 from the germline V gene are MDHEN and SYDVKM. CDR3 bases: TGTGCCAGCAGTTTATCTGCCAGGGTAGGCGGCTACACCTTC. It is translated as CASSLSARVGGYTF.

This clone was observed a handful of times. CDR3 bases: TGTGCCAGCAGTGAAGGGACTAGCGGGAGGGGGAATACGCAGTATTTT. Protein sequence: CASSEGTSGRGNTQYF. V is TRBV2 and J is TRBJ2-3; 15 bases align to TRBD2. The CDR3 contains 16 residues. Germline lookup yields CDR1 SNHLY and CDR2 FYNNEI. After removal of 1 base from V and 7 bases from J, the junction contained 3 bases not matched to a gene.

This clone was counted only a few times. J is TRBJ1-3 and V is TRBV21-1. TRBV21-1 is classified as a pseudogene. The CDR3 totals 17 residues. The CDR3 DNA follows: TGTGCCAGCAGCAAATGGGAAGGGAAGAGCTCTGGAAACACCATATATTTT. This translates into CASSKWEGKSSGNTIYF.

This rearrangement joins TRBV5-1 to TRBJ2-7; TRBD2 matches 13 bases. The CDR3 covers 15 residues. V shed 2 bases, J shed 3 bases, and the junction held 2 bases outside the gene matches. Germline loops: CDR1 SGHRS, CDR2 YFSETQ. CDR3 DNA sequence: TGCGCCAGCAGCTTAGGACTAGCGGGGGACTACGAGCAGTACTTC. Translation gives CASSLGLAGDYEQYF.

This clone was seen only once. Other DNA sequences in the sample encode the same CDR3. The V and J genes are TRBV10-1 and TRBJ1-1, with D unclear. Trimming cost V 1 base and J 2 bases, with 5 bases left between them. The CDR3 is 13 residues long. Germline values: CDR1 WNHNN, CDR2 SYGVQD (reference sequence). The CDR3 DNA sequence: TGCGCCAGCAGTGAGTGGGGAAACACTGAAGCTTTCTTT. Its protein is CASSEWGNTEAFF.

The V and J genes are TRBV7-9 and TRBJ1-4, with D hard to call. The CDR3 consists of 13 residues. In germline, CDR1 is SEHNR, CDR2 FQNEAQ (reference sequence). V lost 8 bases, J lost 4 bases, and 11 bases lay in between. Here the CDR3 DNA reads TGTGCCAGCGGTTTGGACGGTAATGAAAAACTGTTTTTT. As protein: CASGLDGNEKLFF.

The gene calls are TRBV28 and TRBJ1-5; D uncertain. This CDR3 is built from 16 residues. V was pared by 2 bases and J by 5 bases, with 16 bases between. Germline loops: CDR1 MDHEN, CDR2 SYDVKM. The CDR3 loop reads CASSLVTGSPYQPQHF. CDR3 in DNA: TGTGCCAGCAGTTTAGTTACGGGGTCCCCTTATCAGCCCCAGCATTTT.

V is TRBV28 and J is TRBJ1-1, with D possibly matching TRBD1 (5 bases). V dropped 5 bases and J dropped 4 bases, with 17 bases sitting between them. Germline values: CDR1 MDHEN, CDR2 SYDVKM. CDR3 length: 15 residues. The CDR3 bases are TGTGCCAGCAGTCCCCATCGCATCGGGGGCACTGAAGCTTTCTTT. Translation: CASSPHRIGGTEAFF. The variable domain in full, with the rest retrieved from reference TRBV28 and TRBJ1-1, is DVKVTQSSRYLVKRTGEKVFLECVQDMDHENMFWYRQDPGLGLRLIYFSYDVKMKEKGDIPEGYSVSREKKERFSLILESASTNQTSMYLCASSPHRIGGTEAFFGQGTRLTVV.

This clone was observed many times. This sequence joins TRBV11-3 and TRBJ2-3; no firm D call. Per the germline V gene, CDR1 is SGHNT and CDR2 is YENEEA. V lost 5 bases, J lost 6 bases, and 12 bases lay in between. The CDR3 totals 13 residues. The CDR3 DNA sequence: TGTGCCAGCAGCCCACCACAGTCCGATACGCAGTATTTT. Translating it yields CASSPPQSDTQYF.